This T cell receptor beta chain was retrieved from a study of blood T cell repertoires in COVID-19. The wider study: COVID-19 samples, acute and convalescent, were from the United States, Italy and Spain. The analysed material was cDNA or gDNA that came from T cells, B-cell-depleted T cells, or PBMCs.

Original processing methods: Reference gene primer amplification gave nucleated cell count estimates. Sequencing used immunoSEQ multiplex PCR; TCRdb keeps in-frame clones, though not all of them. V, J and clone size are those of that table, while D and trimming were read from the DNA. Seen here are approximately 320,000 clones, 85% to 90% observed once, and the top ten hold roughly 11%. Trimming removed 5 bases at V and 0 bases at J, with 10 bases between. Germline V gives CDR1 LNHDA, CDR2 SQIVND (reference sequence). The CDR3 contains 14 residues. Followed over time, Seattle patients had been enrolled while infection was active.

The sequencing sample was made of peripheral blood. The chain has TRBV19 and TRBJ1-1, with D possibly TRBD1 on 6 matching bases. This receptor was taken from a woman in her thirties with COVID-19, enrolled during active disease. The CDR3 nucleotides are TGTGCCAGTAGTTGGGGACACATGAACACTGAAGCTTTCTTT. This codes for CASSWGHMNTEAFF.